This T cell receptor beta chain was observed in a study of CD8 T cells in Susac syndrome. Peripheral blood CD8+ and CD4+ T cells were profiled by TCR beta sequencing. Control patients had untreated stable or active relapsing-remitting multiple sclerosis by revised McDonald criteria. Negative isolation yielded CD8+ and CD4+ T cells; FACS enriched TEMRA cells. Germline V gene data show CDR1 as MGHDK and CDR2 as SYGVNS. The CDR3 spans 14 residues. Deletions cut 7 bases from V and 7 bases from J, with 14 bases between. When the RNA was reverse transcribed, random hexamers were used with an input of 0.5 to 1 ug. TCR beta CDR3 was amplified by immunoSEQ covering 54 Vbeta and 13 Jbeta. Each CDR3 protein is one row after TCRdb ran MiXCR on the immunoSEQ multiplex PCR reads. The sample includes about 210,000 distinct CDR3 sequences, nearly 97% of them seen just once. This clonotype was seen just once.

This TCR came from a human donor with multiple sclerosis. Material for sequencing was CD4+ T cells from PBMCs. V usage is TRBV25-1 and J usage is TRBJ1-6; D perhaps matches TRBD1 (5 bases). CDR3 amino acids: CASKGDGKNSPLHF. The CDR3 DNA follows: TGTGCCAGCAAAGGGGACGGGAAAAATTCACCCCTCCACTTT.